A selection of T cell receptor beta chains follows, all from one sample in a study of blood T cell repertoires in COVID-19. Assay: immunoSEQ multiplex PCR; the TCRdb copy retains only in-frame clones and omits some. The sample contains 95,000 to 150,000 clones, over 70% of which appear only once. Source material: peripheral blood. The receptors derive from a man between 65 and 85 years old with acute or convalescent COVID-19. Both conserved end residues are trimmed from each CDR3. Clone size appears in some rows only: once, few, many, or a class for an expanded clone.

>TRBV7-2|-
ASSLYPLSYNEQF
>TRBV11-3|-
ASSIIGGYEQY
>TRBV24-1|-
ATSDPGTPGSEQF
>TRBV5-6|-
ASSFDRGYGYT
>TRBV5-1|-
ASSSGTTNTGELF
>TRBV7-9|few
ASGKDRWANEKLF
>TRBV12-3/TRBV12-4|-
ASSRRGYEQY
>TRBV11-2|-
ASSLDLAAGGGHEQF
>TRBV2|many
ASRGDSNQPQH
>TRBV15|-
ATSLQGYGYT
>TRBV5-4|-
ASSLGLAGAGELF
>TRBV3-1/TRBV3-2|-
ASSRGLPIYEQY
>TRBV7-2|once
ASSLAGGTNEKLF
>TRBV29-1|-
SAIRTGYTEAF
>TRBV9|-
ASSVEAGTDTQY
>TRBV7-3|once
ASSLQENSPLH
>TRBV2|few
ASSEGGSSYNEQF
>TRBV6-6|-
ASSSGVQNTEAF
>TRBV19|-
ASSTYPSGSGGTDTQY
>TRBV6-5|-
ASSYLQQGSEQY
>TRBV6-5|few
ASSSGQGLLLREQY
>TRBV18|once
ASSNRQGITDTQY
>TRBV19|-
ASIHLTGMDTEAF
>TRBV10-3|once
AISRGTESNQPQH
>TRBV19|-
ASSRGEMWGNQPQH
>TRBV5-1|-
ASSQTGFNTGELF
>TRBV9|-
ASSVEQGRNTIY
>TRBV5-4|few
ASSKTEIAKNIQY
>TRBV5-8|-
ASSVDGATNEKLF
>TRBV27|-
ASSLTTGFHTEAF
>TRBV19|-
ASSEGGMWTDTQY
>TRBV6-5|-
ASSYRGPMNTEAF
>TRBV7-2|-
ASSLDGARNTIY
>TRBV19|few
ASSIGAASTDTQY
>TRBV4-1|-
ASSHRDSLPAYEQY
>TRBV19|-
ASSIRSGGSYEQY
>TRBV7-9|-
ASSLAGLRTDTQY
>TRBV30|-
AWSPPDSTNQPQH
>TRBV6-2/TRBV6-3|few
ASSSTTFGELF
>TRBV24-1|-
ATSDFGQPQH
>TRBV12-5|-
ASGSTGGGKLF
>TRBV6-1|-
ASSGTSGALSYEQY
>TRBV19|-
ASSTGTGHNQPQH
>TRBV7-3|-
ASSLTGGGSTEAF
>TRBV6-5|-
ASSYSRVGQPQH
>TRBV19|once
ASMAGTPFYGYT
>TRBV7-2|few
ASSLYGTGEGQPQH
>TRBV5-1|-
ASSVPSTAVGTEAF
>TRBV2|-
ASRQGNGYT
>TRBV30|-
ATGQGLYGYT
>TRBV7-2|-
ASSPLQDSYNEQF